The clone carrying this TCR beta chain was detected only a few times. As yet, its antigen is unknown. CDR1 and CDR2 (germline): SGHRS, YFSETQ. This CDR3 has 11 residues. V lost 1 base, J lost 4 bases, and 2 bases lay in between. TCRdb reprocessed the 5' RACE reads with MiXCR, giving one entry per CDR3 protein. The profile covers some 44,000 distinct CDR3 sequences, with roughly 31% appearing a single time and approximately 4.1% taken by the ten largest. Notes on the study in general: The larger-cohort validation was restricted to a single TCR beta V-J rearrangement rather than whole repertoires. Tumor memory CD4+ T cell TCR gene usage was found to cluster with blood and lymph node memory CD4+ cells and with lymph node naive CD4+ cells.

The TCR was taken from a female donor with breast cancer. Specimen: tumor-infiltrating memory CD4+ T cells sorted from the breast tumor. Subset noted: memory CD4+ T cells, CD4+CD45RO+CD25-. V is TRBV5-1 and J is TRBJ2-5, with D unclear. The CDR3 protein is CASSLSETQYF. The CDR3, as DNA: TGCGCCAGCAGCTTGTCAGAGACCCAGTACTTC.